Below are 27 T cell receptor beta chains sequenced from a single sample in a study of T cells in Graves' hyperthyroidism and ophthalmopathy. TCR beta CDR3 regions were amplified from RNA. A set of HTBI primers served as the primers for a first-round RT-PCR of the TCR CDR3. TCRdb itself ran the multiplex PCR reads through MiXCR, one entry per CDR3 protein. The data show about 590,000 distinct CDR3 sequences, 11% to 15% seen once. The source material was blood. These receptors all come from a young woman with Graves' ophthalmopathy.

There are a few counts of this clonotype. CDR3 amino acids: CASSETSRTPRSQYF. DNA of the CDR3: TGTGCCAGCAGTGAGACTAGCAGAACCCCCCGGTCGCAGTATTTT. The chain joins TRBV27 to TRBJ2-3; TRBD2 aligns across 7 bases. The V and J ends lost 5 bases and 10 bases, in that order; junction bases with no gene match: 15. The germline V gene has CDR1 MNHEY and CDR2 SMNVEV (reference sequence). CDR3 length equals 15 residues.

This clonotype was seen ten or more times. The chain carries TRBV18 and TRBJ2-2; D gene ambiguous. The CDR3 spans 15 residues. The germline gives CDR1 KGHSH, CDR2 LQKENI. Trimming took 0 bases from V and 0 from J, leaving 5 bases between them. The CDR3 DNA reads TGTGCCAGCTCACCACCGAGTGCGAACACCGGGGAGCTGTTTTTT. Translation: CASSPPSANTGELFF.

This chain connects TRBV28 to TRBJ1-6; no clear D gene. The CDR3 sequence is 18 residues long. CDR1 MDHEN and CDR2 SYDVKM come from the germline V gene. V lost 6 bases and J 0 bases, leaving 18 bases between the germline ends. The CDR3 region is CASRVPLTWGSYNSPLHF. The CDR3 DNA sequence: TGTGCCAGCAGAGTTCCGCTTACTTGGGGCTCCTATAATTCACCCCTCCACTTT.

At least ten counts were recorded for this clonotype. The chain links TRBV7-9 to TRBJ2-5; D is perhaps TRBD1 (6 bases). Trimming took off 6 bases at V and 4 bases at J, with 24 bases between the two ends. The CDR3 covers 17 residues. In germline, CDR1 is SEHNR, CDR2 FQNEAQ (reference sequence). CDR3: CASSFLGNGQIRETQYF. CDR3 coding DNA: TGTGCCAGCAGTTTCCTCGGAAACGGACAGATCAGAGAGACCCAGTACTTC. The full variable domain, in which reference TRBV7-9 and TRBJ2-5 provide the parts outside the CDR3, is DTGVSQNPRHKITKRGQNVTFRCDPISEHNRLYWYRQTLGQGPEFLTYFQNEAQLEKSRLLSDRFSAERPKGSFSTLEIQRTEQGDSAMYLCASSFLGNGQIRETQYFGPGTRLLVL.

This clonotype occurred many times. The chain is built from TRBV27 and TRBJ2-7, with TRBD1 matching 8 bases. Per the germline V gene, CDR1 is MNHEY and CDR2 is SMNVEV (reference sequence). Germline trimming cut 3 bases from V and 4 bases from J; bases unmatched to any gene: 2. The CDR3 sequence is 13 residues long. CDR3 sequence (DNA): TGTGCCAGCAGTTTCCGACAGGGGTACGAGCAGTACTTC. Residues: CASSFRQGYEQYF.

Regarding this clonotype: Just one base apart from a much larger clone, this may be a read error. The gene calls are TRBV28 and TRBJ1-5; D unclear. Between the trimmed V and J ends, which lost 11 bases and 0 bases, there was a span of 14 bases. The CDR3 covers 14 residues. Germline assignment: CDR1 MDHEN and CDR2 SYDVKM. The CDR3 sequence: CAAQGRISNQPQHF. CDR3 in DNA: TGTGCCGCCCAAGGGCGGATTAGCAATCAGCCCCAGCATTTT.

The V call is TRBV29-1, the J call TRBJ2-7; maybe TRBD1 (5 bases). Trimming left V 6 bases short and J 0 bases short, with 9 bases between. Looked up from germline, CDR1 is SQVTM and CDR2 is ANQGSEA. The CDR3 is 12 amino acids. CDR3 amino acids: CSVWTTSYEQYF. The CDR3 nucleotides read TGCAGCGTGTGGACAACCTCCTACGAGCAGTACTTC.

The chain is built from TRBV19 and TRBJ1-2; 8 nucleotides line up with TRBD1. Germline V lookup: CDR1 LNHDA, CDR2 SQIVND (reference sequence). The CDR3 is 16 amino acids. V lost 4 bases and J lost 3; bases outside the gene matches: 10. The CDR3 loop reads CASSTSPPDRDYGYTF. The CDR3 nucleotides read TGTGCCAGTAGTACCTCCCCCCCGGACAGGGACTATGGCTACACCTTC.

The chain combines TRBV15 with TRBJ2-1, with TRBD2 matching over 13 bases. V shed 7 bases and J 7 bases; nucleotides not matched to a gene: 10. CDR1 and CDR2 from the germline V gene are LNHNV and YYDKDF (reference sequence). The CDR3 is made up of 16 amino acids. CDR3 region: CATNPHPTSGGNEQFF. The DNA of the CDR3 is TGTGCCACCAACCCCCACCCGACTAGCGGGGGGAATGAGCAGTTCTTC.

The sample holds many counts of this clonotype. The V call is TRBV30, the J call TRBJ2-1; TRBD1 matches at 7 bases. CDR3 length: 13 residues. Losses at the gene ends were 4 bases for V and 2 bases for J; bases not matched to a gene: 2. CDR1 and CDR2 (germline): GTSNPN, SVGIG (reference sequence). CDR3 DNA: TGTGCCTGGATAGACAGGGCCTACAATGAGCAGTTCTTC. The encoded protein is CAWIDRAYNEQFF.

There are many counts of this clonotype. The chain joins TRBV2 to TRBJ1-5, with a tentative D call TRBD1 (6 bases). There are 15 residues in the CDR3. V shed 0 bases and J shed 5 bases, with 11 bases lying between them. CDR1 and CDR2 from the germline V gene are SNHLY and FYNNEI. The CDR3 DNA is TGTGCCAGCAGTGAAGCGATGGACAGCTATCAGCCCCAGCATTTT. This sequence encodes CASSEAMDSYQPQHF. Full variable domain (rest looked up from reference TRBV2 and TRBJ1-5): EPEVTQTPSHQVTQMGQEVILRCVPISNHLYFYWYRQILGQKVEFLVSFYNNEISEKSEIFDDQFSVERPDGSNFTLKIRSTKLEDSAMYFCASSEAMDSYQPQHFGDGTRLSIL.

This clonotype has a count of ten or more. V gene TRBV7-9 combines with J gene TRBJ1-1; D is ambiguous. Germline V lookup: CDR1 SEHNR, CDR2 FQNEAQ (reference sequence). This CDR3 spans 11 amino acids. The V gene lost 2 bases and the J gene lost 6 bases, with 4 bases spanning the gap. CDR3 DNA sequence: TGTGCCAGCAGCTTATTGGCTGAAGCTTTCTTT. It translates to CASSLLAEAFF.

This clonotype has at least ten counts. J is TRBJ2-7 and V is TRBV4-2; TRBD2 agrees at 7 bases. The length of the CDR3 is 15 residues. V shed 0 bases, J shed 6 bases, and the junction held 8 bases outside the gene matches. Germline V gives CDR1 LGHNA, CDR2 YNFKEQ. CDR3 protein: CASSQELREFGEQYF. The DNA of the CDR3 is TGTGCCAGCAGCCAAGAGCTGCGGGAGTTCGGCGAGCAGTACTTC.

This clonotype was counted ten times or more. The chain is built from TRBV7-3 and TRBJ2-1; D is ambiguous. CDR1 and CDR2 (germline): SGHTA, FQGTGA. This CDR3 is 15 amino acids long. The V end lost 6 bases, the J end lost 0 bases, and 12 bases lay between the germline ends. The CDR3 DNA sequence: TGTGCCAGCAGTCCTACTATCAACTCCTACAATGAGCAGTTCTTC. This gives the protein CASSPTINSYNEQFF. The full variable domain, rest sourced from reference TRBV7-3 and TRBJ2-1, is GAGVSQTPSNKVTEKGKYVELRCDPISGHTALYWYRQSLGQGPEFLIYFQGTGAADDSGLPNDRFFAVRPEGSVSTLKIQRTERGDSAVYLCASSPTINSYNEQFFGPGTRLTVL.

In this sample, this clonotype turned up many times. The gene calls are TRBV7-8 and TRBJ2-2, with 7 bases identical to TRBD2. After removal of 2 bases from V and 6 bases from J, the junction contained 9 bases not matched to a gene. Germline V gene lookup returns CDR1 SGHVS and CDR2 FQNEAQ. This CDR3 spans 16 amino acids. The CDR3 nucleotides are TGTGCCAGCAGCTTAAATCCGCGGGAGCGGTCCGGGGAGCTGTTTTTT. This gives the protein CASSLNPRERSGELFF.

This clonotype has only a few counts. The chain has TRBV29-1 and TRBJ1-1, with a possible D match to TRBD1 (5 bases). Germline-derived CDR1 and CDR2 are SQVTM and ANQGSEA. The CDR3 has 12 residues. The V end was cut by 4 bases, the J end by 2 bases, with 8 bases between. CDR3 sequence reads: CSVGGGNTEAFF. The CDR3 nucleotides are TGCAGCGTTGGGGGGGGTAACACTGAAGCTTTCTTT.

This clonotype was recorded at least ten times. This sequence joins TRBV20-1 and TRBJ1-1, with 9 bases that match TRBD1. There are 14 residues in the CDR3. Trimming at V came to 4 bases and at J to 7 bases, leaving 10 bases not matched to a gene. CDR1 and CDR2 (germline): DFQATT, SNEGSKA (reference sequence). CDR3 nucleotide sequence: TGCAGTGCTATTTCCAGACAGGGGGGTATTGAAGCTTTCTTT. It encodes CSAISRQGGIEAFF.

In its sample, this clonotype was seen many times. The chain is built from TRBV7-9 and TRBJ2-7, with D possibly being TRBD2 (5 bases). The V end lost 4 bases, the J end lost 7 bases, and 17 bases lay between the germline ends. The CDR3 is 14 amino acids. Germline CDR1 SEHNR, CDR2 FQNEAQ (reference sequence). The CDR3 here is CASSSRTGSGEQYF. The CDR3 nucleotides are TGTGCCAGCAGCTCCAGGACGGGATCGGGGGAGCAGTACTTC. Drawing the rest from reference TRBV7-9 and TRBJ2-7, the complete variable domain is DTGVSQNPRHKITKRGQNVTFRCDPISEHNRLYWYRQTLGQGPEFLTYFQNEAQLEKSRLLSDRFSAERPKGSFSTLEIQRTEQGDSAMYLCASSSRTGSGEQYFGPGTRLTVT.

This chain links TRBV5-7 with TRBJ2-7; TRBD1 matches 9 bases. TRBV5-7 belongs to the ORF category, with a function that is uncertain. V trimming: 4 bases; J trimming: 4 bases; junction bases outside the gene matches: 9. The CDR3 is 15 residues long. The CDR3 bases are TGTGCCAGCAGCGTGCAACAGGGGGCTGGGTACGAGCAGTACTTC. Amino acid sequence: CASSVQQGAGYEQYF.

In this sample, this clonotype turned up many times. The CDR3 loop is CASSYSSGGVGYGYTF. The CDR3 bases are TGTGCCAGCAGTTACTCGTCCGGAGGGGTAGGCTATGGCTACACCTTC. The chain carries TRBV6-5 and TRBJ1-2, with D possibly matching TRBD1 (5 bases). This CDR3 is built from 16 residues. The V and J ends lost 0 bases and 4 bases respectively, with 15 bases between them. In germline, CDR1 is MNHEY, CDR2 SVGAGI.

In this sample, this clonotype turned up many times. The chain combines TRBV20-1 with TRBJ2-3; D gene unclear. This CDR3 comprises 11 residues. Trimming shortened V by 3 bases and J by 6 bases, and 7 bases separated the two germline ends. CDR1 is DFQATT, CDR2 SNEGSKA, per germline (reference sequence). CDR3 DNA: TGCAGTGCTAGCCCAGCGGATACGCAGTATTTT. Its protein is CSASPADTQYF.

In its sample, this clonotype was seen many times. The chain carries TRBV20-1 and TRBJ2-3, with TRBD2 identical over 8 bases. V lost 4 bases and J lost 5; bases outside the gene matches: 11. The length of the CDR3 is 15 residues. Germline loops: CDR1 DFQATT, CDR2 SNEGSKA (reference sequence). CDR3 DNA: TGCAGTGCTAACCCCCCAGCGGGAGTCATAGATACGCAGTATTTT. Amino acid sequence: CSANPPAGVIDTQYF.

The gene calls are TRBV6-1 and TRBJ1-6, with TRBD1 matching 9 bases. Looked up from germline, CDR1 is MNHNS and CDR2 is SASEGT. The CDR3 contains 18 residues. The V and J ends lost 3 bases and 0 bases, in that order; junction bases with no gene match: 6. CDR3: CASSDSTGGSSYNSPLHF. The CDR3 nucleotides are TGTGCCAGCAGTGATTCGACAGGGGGAAGCTCCTATAATTCACCCCTCCACTTT.

Ten or more counts support this clonotype. This rearrangement joins TRBV11-2 to TRBJ2-1; D may be TRBD1 or TRBD2 (5 bases each). Trimming cost V 0 bases and J 6 bases, with 12 bases left between them. The CDR3 is 15 amino acids. Germline loops: CDR1 SGHAT, CDR2 FQNNGV. CDR3 DNA sequence: TGTGCCAGCAGCTTAGATCGGGGACGGATCAATGAGCAGTTCTTC. Protein sequence: CASSLDRGRINEQFF.

This chain's CDR3 is CASSLPGTRRETQYF. CDR3 nucleotides: TGTGCCAGCAGTCTACCCGGAACAAGGCGAGAGACCCAGTACTTC. V is TRBV6-2 or TRBV6-3 and J is TRBJ2-5; the D is unclear. The V and J ends lost 5 bases and 4 bases respectively, with 17 bases between them. The CDR3 is made up of 15 amino acids. From germline, CDR1 is MNHEY and CDR2 SVGEGT.

The rearrangement links TRBV11-3 to TRBJ1-1, with D perhaps TRBD1 (6 bases). Per the germline V gene, CDR1 is SGHNT and CDR2 is YENEEA. Trimming left V 6 bases short and J 11 bases short, with 19 bases between. CDR3 length: 13 amino acids. In DNA, the CDR3 is TGTGCCAGCAGTGAAGAGAGAGTCAGGGGCGCTTTCTTT. This codes for CASSEERVRGAFF. The complete variable domain, with remaining parts taken from reference TRBV11-3 and TRBJ1-1, reads EAGVVQSPRYKIIEKKQPVAFWCNPISGHNTLYWYLQNLGQGPELLIRYENEEAVDDSQLPKDRFSAERLKGVDSTLKIQPAELGDSAVYLCASSEERVRGAFFGQGTRLTVV.

The table lists this clonotype with many counts. The chain couples TRBV2 to TRBJ2-5; the D call may be TRBD1 or TRBD2 (5 bases each). CDR3 length: 15 amino acids. V was pared by 7 bases and J by 5 bases, with 20 bases between. Germline V lookup: CDR1 SNHLY, CDR2 FYNNEI. The CDR3 spells CASTPRTPQRETQYF. The CDR3 DNA sequence: TGTGCCAGCACCCCCCGGACACCCCAGCGGGAGACCCAGTACTTC.